This T cell receptor (beta chain) was found in a study of vaccination and CD4 T cells after COVID-19 (dated 2022 in TCRdb). Background on the whole study: SARS-CoV-2 positivity had been established in the convalescent patients by nasal swab PCR, and mild disease was recorded in roughly 10 of these patients and severe disease in one. In the convalescent cohort there were six males and four females, among whom were two Hispanic individuals, seven Caucasians, two Asians and one multiracial person. In control cultures, a CEFX viral epitope pool was used as positive control, an HIV-1 Nef peptide pool was used as negative control, or no peptide was added. For stimulating the cultures, overlapping spike peptide pools were used, derived from SARS-CoV-2 as well as from the common cold coronaviruses HCoV-NL63, HCoV-OC43 and HCoV-229E. Post-vaccine blood samples were obtained a median of about 70 days after the second vaccine dose, with a range of about 12 to 241 days. Each participant got two doses of either the Pfizer-BioNTech BNT162b2 vaccine (n=8) or the Moderna mRNA-1273 vaccine (n=2). Post-COVID blood samples were collected from convalescent patients a median of around 100 days after diagnosis, with a range of roughly 30 to 161 days. In around nine COVID-19 convalescent patients and a few infection-naive healthy vaccine recipients, the spike-specific CD4+ TCR repertoire before mRNA vaccination was compared with the repertoire after mRNA vaccination.

The trim is 2 bases for V and 3 bases for J, with a gap of 10 bases between the germline ends. There are 13 amino acids in the CDR3, from cysteine to phenylalanine inclusive. Just the 39-base CDR3 DNA is kept, in frame starting at base 1. The germline V gene (reference sequence) specifies GTSNPN as CDR1 and SVGIG as CDR2. What the study reported, not specific to this receptor: An increase in the median number of SARS-CoV-2-reactive clonotypes from approximately 23 after infection to roughly 39 after vaccination was observed, but the change was not found to be significant. The study included relatively few convalescent patients and did not analyze early timepoints after natural infection. Among the post-vaccine SARS-CoV-2-reactive clones in convalescent patients, a median around 86% showed up only after vaccination, which suggests vaccine-specific priming. Nearly all vaccine-specific clones in convalescent patients (304 of 307) were mono-reactive for SARS-CoV-2 spike rather than cross-reactive with common cold coronaviruses.

The library was obtained by PCR. At the Johns Hopkins FTIC core, DNA from the cultured CD4+ T cells underwent TCR sequencing with the Oncomine TCR Beta short-read assay. The QIAamp micro DNA kit was used to extract genomic DNA from the cultured CD4+ T cells. The Oncomine TCR Beta libraries from cultured CD4+ T cells were pooled using unique dual indexes and then sequenced on an Illumina iSeq 100. For the original study's pipeline: Non-productive sequences were removed, and CDR3s not starting with C, not ending with F or W, or shorter than 7 amino acids were discarded. The MANAFEST web application was used to identify antigen-specific clonotypes by comparing peptide-stimulated wells against reference wells and other culture wells. An FDR below 0.05, an odds ratio above 5, and a productive frequency above 0.1% in at least two of three replicate wells were required for clones to be considered positive. Clonotypes that were significantly expanded in both SARS-CoV-2 spike wells and at least one common cold coronavirus spike condition were defined as cross-reactive. Levenshtein distances (stringdist) and unrooted phylogenetic trees (ape) in R version 3.6.1 were used to assess CDR3 homology. TCRdb reanalyzed the raw reads on its own, using fastp at Q25 for trimming and MiXCR for clone calling, and kept in-frame beta chains. Here each entry gathers all rows of one CDR3 protein and keeps the most common genes and DNA. TCRdb, rather than the study authors, made the V and J calls. This sample is represented by roughly 15,000 distinct CDR3 sequences; approximately 65% of them were singletons. Of the sample, 17% is held by the ten largest clones.

In light of the paper, this sample's treatment or condition label describes: approximately 9-day PBMC culture with coronavirus spike peptide pools or control peptides (ViraFEST assay). The study used the ViraFEST assay, which expanded antigen-specific T cells with peptide pools and then identified expanded clonotypes by TCR sequencing. The positive SARS-CoV-2 PCR tests of the convalescent patients were dated from March to December 2020, before the Alpha, Beta and Delta variants emerged in the United States. Each well held around 2 million PBMCs cultured in IMDM containing about 5% human AB serum and about 10 IU/ml IL-2, with 8.5 to 10 ug/ml peptide pools added. On days 3 and 7, half of the culture medium was replaced with fresh IL-2-containing medium. CD4+ T cells were isolated after around 11 days of culture through negative selection using the EasySep CD4+ T cell isolation kit. Ficoll-Paque Plus gradient centrifugation was used to isolate PBMCs from whole blood, and the isolated PBMCs were then either used fresh or cryopreserved at -140C. Triplicate wells were generally used for each culture condition.

On this clonotype itself: What this receptor recognizes is not known. No per-base quality is available; no much larger clone lies one base away.

Source material: CD4+ T cells from blood, cultured in vitro. The rearranged segments are TRBV30 and TRBJ1-1, with the identity of the D gene unclear. This receptor was identified in a human donor who had recovered from COVID-19. For the CDR3, the sequence is CAWSLRMDTEAFF. The nucleotide sequence reads TGTGCCTGGAGTCTCAGAATGGACACTGAAGCTTTCTTT.